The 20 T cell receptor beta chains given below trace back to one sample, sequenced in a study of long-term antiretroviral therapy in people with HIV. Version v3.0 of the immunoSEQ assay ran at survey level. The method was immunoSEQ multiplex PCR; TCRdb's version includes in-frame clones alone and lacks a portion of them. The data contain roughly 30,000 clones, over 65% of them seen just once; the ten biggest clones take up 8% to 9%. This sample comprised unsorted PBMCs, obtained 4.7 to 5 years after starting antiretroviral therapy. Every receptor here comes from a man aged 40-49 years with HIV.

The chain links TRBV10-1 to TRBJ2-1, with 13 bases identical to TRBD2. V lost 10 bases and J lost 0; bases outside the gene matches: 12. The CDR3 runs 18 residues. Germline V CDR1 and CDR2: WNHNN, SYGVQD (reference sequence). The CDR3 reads CATSPGLAGSLSYNEQFF. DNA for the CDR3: TGCGCCACCTCCCCGGGACTAGCGGGGTCCCTCTCCTACAATGAGCAGTTCTTC.

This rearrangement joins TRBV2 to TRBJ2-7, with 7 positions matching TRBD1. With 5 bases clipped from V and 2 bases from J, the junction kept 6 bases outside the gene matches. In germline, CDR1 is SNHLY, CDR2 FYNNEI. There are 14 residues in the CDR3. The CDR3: CASSSDRFTYEQYF. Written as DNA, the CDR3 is TGTGCCAGCAGTTCGGACAGGTTTACCTACGAGCAGTACTTC.

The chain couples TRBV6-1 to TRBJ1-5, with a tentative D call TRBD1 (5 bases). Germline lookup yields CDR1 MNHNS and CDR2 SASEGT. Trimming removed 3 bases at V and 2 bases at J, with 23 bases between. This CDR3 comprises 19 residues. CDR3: CASSEGEGMEGIGNQPQHF. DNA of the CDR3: TGTGCCAGCAGTGAGGGAGAGGGGATGGAGGGAATTGGCAATCAGCCCCAGCATTTT.

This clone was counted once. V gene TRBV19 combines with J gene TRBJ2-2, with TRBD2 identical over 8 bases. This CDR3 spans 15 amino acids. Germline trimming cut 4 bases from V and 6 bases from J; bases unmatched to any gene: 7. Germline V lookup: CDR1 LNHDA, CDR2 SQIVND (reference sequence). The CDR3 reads CASSTSGSIAGELFF. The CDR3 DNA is TGTGCCAGTAGTACGAGCGGGAGTATCGCCGGGGAGCTGTTTTTT.

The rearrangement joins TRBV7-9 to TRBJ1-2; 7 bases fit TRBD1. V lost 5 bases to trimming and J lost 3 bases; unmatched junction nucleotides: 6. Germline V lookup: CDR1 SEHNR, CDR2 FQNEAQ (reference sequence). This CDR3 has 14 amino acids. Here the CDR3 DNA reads TGTGCCAGCAGCCTCCGACAGGGCGACTATGGCTACACCTTC. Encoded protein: CASSLRQGDYGYTF.

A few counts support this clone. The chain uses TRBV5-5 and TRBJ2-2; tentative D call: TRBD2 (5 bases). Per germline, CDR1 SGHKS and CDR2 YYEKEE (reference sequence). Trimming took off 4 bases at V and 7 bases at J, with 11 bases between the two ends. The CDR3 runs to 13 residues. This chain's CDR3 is CASSLLEGGELFF. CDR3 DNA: TGTGCCAGCAGCCTACTTGAGGGCGGGGAGCTGTTTTTT.

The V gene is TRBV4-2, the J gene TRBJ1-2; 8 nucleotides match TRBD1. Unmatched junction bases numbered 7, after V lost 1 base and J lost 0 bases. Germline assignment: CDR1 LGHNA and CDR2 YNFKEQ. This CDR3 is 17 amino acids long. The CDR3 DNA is TGTGCCAGCAGCCAAGTGGGACAGGCATTTTCTAACTATGGCTACACCTTC. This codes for CASSQVGQAFSNYGYTF.

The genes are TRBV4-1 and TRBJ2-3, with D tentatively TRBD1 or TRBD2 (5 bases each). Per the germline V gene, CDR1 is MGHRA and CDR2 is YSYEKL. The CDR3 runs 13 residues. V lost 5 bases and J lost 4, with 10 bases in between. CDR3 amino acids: CASSFGAPDTQYF. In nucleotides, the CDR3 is TGCGCCAGCAGCTTCGGGGCACCAGATACGCAGTATTTT.

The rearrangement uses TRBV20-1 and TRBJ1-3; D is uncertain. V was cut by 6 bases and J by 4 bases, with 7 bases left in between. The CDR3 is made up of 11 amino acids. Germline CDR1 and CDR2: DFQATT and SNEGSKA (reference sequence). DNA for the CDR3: TGCAGTGCCAAACAGGGAAACACCATATATTTT. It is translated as CSAKQGNTIYF.

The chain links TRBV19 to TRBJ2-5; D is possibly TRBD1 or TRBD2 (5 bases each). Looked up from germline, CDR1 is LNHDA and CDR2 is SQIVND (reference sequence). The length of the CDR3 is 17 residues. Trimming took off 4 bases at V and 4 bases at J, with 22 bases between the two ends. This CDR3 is CASSTGWGGLPGETQYF. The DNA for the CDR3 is TGTGCCAGTAGTACCGGTTGGGGCGGGTTGCCCGGAGAGACCCAGTACTTC.

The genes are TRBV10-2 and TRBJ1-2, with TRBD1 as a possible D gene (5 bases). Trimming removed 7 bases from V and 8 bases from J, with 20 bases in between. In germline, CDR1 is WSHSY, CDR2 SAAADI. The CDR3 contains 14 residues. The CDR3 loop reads CASIPPRGEGGYTF. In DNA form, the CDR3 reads TGCGCCAGCATCCCGCCCCGGGGGGAGGGGGGCTACACCTTC.

The CDR3 loop is CASSRGLAAGEQYF. The CDR3 DNA reads TGTGCCAGCAGCCGGGGACTAGCGGCTGGGGAGCAGTACTTC. The chain has TRBV5-6 and TRBJ2-7; TRBD2 matches 11 bases. CDR3 length: 14 amino acids. The V segment lost 4 bases and the J segment 7 bases; nucleotides outside the gene matches: 7. Germline V CDR1 and CDR2: SGHDT, YYEEEE.

In DNA, the CDR3 is TGTGCCAGCAGCCAACTAAGGGGGCCGAGCGATGGCTACACCTTC. Protein sequence: CASSQLRGPSDGYTF. The J gene is TRBJ1-2, the V gene TRBV14; 7 nucleotides agree with TRBD1. Unmatched junction bases numbered 9, after V lost 2 bases and J lost 6 bases. Germline assignment: CDR1 SGHDN and CDR2 FVKESK. The CDR3 contains 15 residues.

CDR3 nucleotide sequence: TGTGCCAGTAGTAACACCAACTCACCCCTCCACTTT. Translated: CASSNTNSPLHF. This rearrangement joins TRBV19 to TRBJ1-6; no firm D call. This CDR3 is 12 amino acids long. Trimming shortened V by 4 bases and J by 10 bases, and 8 bases separated the two germline ends. CDR1 is LNHDA and CDR2 is SQIVND in the germline V gene (reference sequence).

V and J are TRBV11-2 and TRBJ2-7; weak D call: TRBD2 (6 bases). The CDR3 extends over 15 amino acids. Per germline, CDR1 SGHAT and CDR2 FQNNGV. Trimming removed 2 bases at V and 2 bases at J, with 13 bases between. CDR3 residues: CASSLRDFLTYEQYF. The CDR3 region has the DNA TGTGCCAGCAGCTTACGGGACTTCCTTACCTACGAGCAGTACTTC. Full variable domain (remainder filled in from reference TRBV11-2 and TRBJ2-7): EAGVAQSPRYKIIEKRQSVAFWCNPISGHATLYWYQQILGQGPKLLIQFQNNGVVDDSQLPKDRFSAERLKGVDSTLKIQPAKLEDSAVYLCASSLRDFLTYEQYFGPGTRLTVT.

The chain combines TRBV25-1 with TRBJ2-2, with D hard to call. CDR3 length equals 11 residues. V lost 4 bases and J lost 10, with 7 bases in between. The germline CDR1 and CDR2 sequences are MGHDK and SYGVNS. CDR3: CASSVGKELFF. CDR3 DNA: TGTGCCAGCAGTGTTGGGAAGGAGCTGTTTTTT.

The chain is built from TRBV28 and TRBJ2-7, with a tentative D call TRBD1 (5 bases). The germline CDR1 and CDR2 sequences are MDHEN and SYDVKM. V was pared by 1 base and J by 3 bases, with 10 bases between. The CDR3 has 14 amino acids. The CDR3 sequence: CASSLYAGNYEQYF. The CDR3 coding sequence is TGTGCCAGCAGTTTATATGCAGGGAACTACGAGCAGTACTTC.

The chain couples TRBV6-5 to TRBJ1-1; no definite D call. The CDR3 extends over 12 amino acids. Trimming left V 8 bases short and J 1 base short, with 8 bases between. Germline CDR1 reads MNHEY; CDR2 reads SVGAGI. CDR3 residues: CASHTENTEAFF. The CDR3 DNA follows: TGTGCCAGCCATACCGAGAACACTGAAGCTTTCTTT.

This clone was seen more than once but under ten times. This chain's CDR3 is CASSLAVGALSQPQHF. Here the CDR3 DNA reads TGTGCCAGCAGCTTAGCGGTGGGGGCGCTTTCTCAGCCCCAGCATTTT. The chain uses TRBV7-9 and TRBJ1-5, with a possible D match to TRBD1 (6 bases). V was cut by 0 bases and J by 6 bases, with 15 bases left in between. The CDR3 has 16 amino acids. Germline CDR1 reads SEHNR; CDR2 reads FQNEAQ (reference sequence).

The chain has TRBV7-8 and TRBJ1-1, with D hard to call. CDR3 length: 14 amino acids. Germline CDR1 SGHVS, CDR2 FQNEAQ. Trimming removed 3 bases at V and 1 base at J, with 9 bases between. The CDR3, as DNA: TGTGCCAGCAGCTTCGATTACCAGAACACTGAAGCTTTCTTT. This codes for CASSFDYQNTEAFF. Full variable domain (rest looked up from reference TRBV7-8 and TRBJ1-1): GAGVSQSPRYKVAKRGQDVALRCDPISGHVSLFWYQQALGQGPEFLTYFQNEAQLDKSGLPSDRFFAERPEGSVSTLKIQRTQQEDSAVYLCASSFDYQNTEAFFGQGTRLTVV.